These 4 T cell receptor beta chains share one sample of origin, sequenced in a study of shared T cell receptors in the human thymus (dated by TCRdb to 2020 to 2023). To prepare the library, the immunoSEQ multiplex PCR assay was applied. TCRdb stores this immuneACCESS table with in-frame sequences only. Part of the clones is absent; in the studies checked, under half of the shortfall reflects unresolved V genes, and no reason is known for the rest. The sample table records approximately 730,000 clones; 70% to 90% of these occur just once. The ten top clones hold approximately 0.01% of the sample. These records were also assigned to another study, of human thymus T cells.

What was sequenced was thymocytes. The receptors originated from a girl under two years old with a congenital heart defect. Donor details come from another sample of the same person, matched by shared clones.

The chain is built from TRBV7-6 and TRBJ1-1; TRBD1 aligns across 9 bases. V was clipped by 0 bases and J by 4 bases; unmatched bases: 15. This CDR3 is 19 amino acids long. From germline, CDR1 is SGHVS and CDR2 FNYEAQ. The CDR3 region has the DNA TGTGCCAGCAGCTTAGCCGCATCTCGGGACAGGGATGTCGGCACTGAAGCTTTCTTT. This codes for CASSLAASRDRDVGTEAFF.

Points on this clone: Because it lacks the conserved phenylalanine or tryptophan at the end, this CDR3 is likely a read error. It is unclear where the CDR3 begins or ends on the DNA, so no DNA is shown, and the CDR3 is as TCRdb lists it. J is TRBJ1-2 and V is TRBV11-2; TRBD1 is the table's D call, not checked against the DNA. In germline, CDR1 is SGHAT, CDR2 FQNNGV. Both ends counted, the CDR3 spans 14 residues. CDR3 protein: CASSFVPKDSTRCL.

Comments on this clone: At the DNA level, this CDR3 is encoded by other sequences in the same sample as well. The chain carries TRBV4-1 and TRBJ1-3, with D tentatively TRBD1 (5 bases). V lost 1 base and J 2 bases, leaving 9 bases between the germline ends. The CDR3 consists of 15 residues. Per germline, CDR1 MGHRA and CDR2 YSYEKL. The CDR3: CASSQVGGAGNTIYF. CDR3 nucleotide sequence: TGCGCCAGCAGCCAAGTCGGGGGGGCTGGAAACACCATATATTTT.

The chain joins TRBV19 to TRBJ2-6; 7 positions agree with TRBD1. Losses at the gene ends were 4 bases for V and 2 bases for J; bases not matched to a gene: 8. The CDR3 totals 17 residues. Germline V lookup: CDR1 LNHDA, CDR2 SQIVND (reference sequence). In nucleotides, the CDR3 is TGTGCCAGTAGTAGCCGGGACAGCGAAGCTGGGGCCAACGTCCTGACTTTC. It specifies CASSSRDSEAGANVLTF.